The present TCR beta chain was sequenced within a study of blood T cell repertoires in COVID-19. Overall study: COVID-19 samples from acute and convalescent phases originated in the United States, Italy and Spain. PBMCs, B-cell-depleted T cells, or T cells provided the cDNA or gDNA that made up the material.

V shed 3 bases and J shed 2 bases, with 14 bases lying between them. The CDR3 spans 15 residues. Germline assignment: CDR1 SGHDT and CDR2 YYEEEE. In the original workflow: The authors estimated nucleated cell counts from reference gene primer amplification. The data were produced by immunoSEQ multiplex PCR, yet TCRdb's version contains in-frame clones alone and is incomplete. V, J and clone size are those of that table, while D and trimming were read from the DNA. The repertoire includes about 150,000 clones, more than 80% of them detected once, and 15% sits in the top ten. Sequenced: peripheral blood. The chain recombines TRBV5-6 with TRBJ2-5; D is unclear. This TCR was recovered from a woman between 35 and 50 years old with acute or convalescent COVID-19. CDR3 sequence reads: CASSSGGGFQETQYF. CDR3 DNA sequence: TGTGCCAGCAGCTCGGGTGGCGGATTTCAAGAGACCCAGTACTTC.